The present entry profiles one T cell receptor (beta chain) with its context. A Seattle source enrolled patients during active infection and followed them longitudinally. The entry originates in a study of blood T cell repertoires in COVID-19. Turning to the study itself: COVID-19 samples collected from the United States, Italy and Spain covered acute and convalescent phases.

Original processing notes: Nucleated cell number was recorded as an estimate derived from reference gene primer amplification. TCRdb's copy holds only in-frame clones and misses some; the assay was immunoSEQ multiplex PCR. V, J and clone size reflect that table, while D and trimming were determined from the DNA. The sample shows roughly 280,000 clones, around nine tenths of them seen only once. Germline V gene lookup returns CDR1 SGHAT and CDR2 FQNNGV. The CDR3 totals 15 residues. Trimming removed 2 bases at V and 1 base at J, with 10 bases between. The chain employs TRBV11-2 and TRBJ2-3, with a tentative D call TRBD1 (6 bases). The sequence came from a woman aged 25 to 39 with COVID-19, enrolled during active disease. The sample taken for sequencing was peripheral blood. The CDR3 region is CASSLTGLRTDTQYF. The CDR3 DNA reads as TGTGCCAGCAGCTTAACAGGGCTACGCACAGATACGCAGTATTTT.